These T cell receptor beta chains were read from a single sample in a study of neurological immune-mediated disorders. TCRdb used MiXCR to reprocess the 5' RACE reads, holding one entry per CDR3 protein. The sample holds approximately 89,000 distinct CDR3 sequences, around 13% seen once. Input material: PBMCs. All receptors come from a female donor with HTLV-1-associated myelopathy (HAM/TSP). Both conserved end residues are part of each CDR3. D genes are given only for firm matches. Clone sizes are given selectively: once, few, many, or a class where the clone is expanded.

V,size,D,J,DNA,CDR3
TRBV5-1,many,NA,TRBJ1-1,TGCGCCAGCAGACCCCCTGAGAACACTGAAGCTTTCTTT,CASRPPENTEAFF
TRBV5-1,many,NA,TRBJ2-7,TGCGCCAGCAGCTTTACGGCCCACTACGAGCAGTACTTC,CASSFTAHYEQYF
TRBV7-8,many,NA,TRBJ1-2,TGTGCCAGCAGCTTAGATACAGGGCAAAGTGGCTACACCTTC,CASSLDTGQSGYTF
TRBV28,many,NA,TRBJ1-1,TGTGCCAGCTCAGATATATTGTGGGCTACTGAAGCTTTCTTT,CASSDILWATEAFF
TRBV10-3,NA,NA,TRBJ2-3,TGTGCCATCACTGGTAGGCAGGAGGGGGATACGCAGTATTTT,CAITGRQEGDTQYF
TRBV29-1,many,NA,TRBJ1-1,TGCAGCGTTGAAGAACGGCTGGAAGCTTTCTTT,CSVEERLEAFF
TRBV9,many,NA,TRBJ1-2,TGTGCCAGCAGCATGGGTGAATATGGCTACACCTTC,CASSMGEYGYTF
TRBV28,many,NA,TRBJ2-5,TGTGCCAGCATCCCGGGTGGCCTGGGAAAGACCCAGTACTTC,CASIPGGLGKTQYF
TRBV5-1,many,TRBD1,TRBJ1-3,TGCGCCAGCAGCTCGGGACAGAGAAACACCATATATTTT,CASSSGQRNTIYF
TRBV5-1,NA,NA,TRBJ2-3,TGCGCCAGCAGCTTAAAGGCCGGGGGCACAGATACGCAGTATTTT,CASSLKAGGTDTQYF
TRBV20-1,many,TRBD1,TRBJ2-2,TGCAGTGCTAGTGGGACAGGGGGCTCAGCCGGGGAGCTGTTTTTT,CSASGTGGSAGELFF
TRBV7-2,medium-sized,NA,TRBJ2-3,TGTGCCAGCAGCTCCTCGGACTCCGCAAATACGCAGTATTTT,CASSSSDSANTQYF
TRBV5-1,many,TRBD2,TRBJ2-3,TGCGCCAGCAGCCTAAGGACTAGCGGAATCACAGATACGCAGTATTTT,CASSLRTSGITDTQYF
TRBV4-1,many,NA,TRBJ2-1,TGCGCCAGCAGCCGCAGGGGTCCTTGGGACAATGAGCAGTTCTTC,CASSRRGPWDNEQFF
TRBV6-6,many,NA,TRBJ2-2,TGTGCCAGCAGTTACTCGAGCGTAGCGGCCGCCGGGGAGCTGTTTTTT,CASSYSSVAAAGELFF
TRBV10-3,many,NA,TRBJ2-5,TGTGCCATCAGTGCTGAACAAGGGGAGACCCAGTACTTC,CAISAEQGETQYF
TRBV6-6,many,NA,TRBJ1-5,TGTGCCAGCAGCAGTCAGGGATTCGATCAGCCCCAGCATTTT,CASSSQGFDQPQHF
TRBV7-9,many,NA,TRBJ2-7,TGTGCCAGCAACAAAGGGGGTCCAACCTACGAGCAGTACTTC,CASNKGGPTYEQYF
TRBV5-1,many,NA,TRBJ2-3,TGCGCCAGCAGCTTGGCCTGGGGGACCACAGATACGCAGTATTTT,CASSLAWGTTDTQYF
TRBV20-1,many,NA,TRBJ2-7,TGCAGTGCTACCTCTGGACACAGAGAGCAGTACTTC,CSATSGHREQYF
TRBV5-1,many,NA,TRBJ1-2,TGCGCCAGCAGGGGGGGGCCCTCTAACTATGGCTACACCTTC,CASRGGPSNYGYTF
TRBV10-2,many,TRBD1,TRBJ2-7,TGCGCCAGCAGCACTCTCTCGAAGGGACAGAAAACCTACGAGCAGTACTTC,CASSTLSKGQKTYEQYF
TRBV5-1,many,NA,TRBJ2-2,TGCGCCAGCAGCCCAACCAGCTCCCGCTCGAACACCGGGGAGCTGTTTTTT,CASSPTSSRSNTGELFF
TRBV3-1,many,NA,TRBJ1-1,TGTGCCAGCAGCCATTTTCGAACAAGGAACACTGAAGCTTTCTTT,CASSHFRTRNTEAFF
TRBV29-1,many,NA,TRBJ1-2,TGCAGCGTGGCAACAGGCGTCTATGGCTACACCTTC,CSVATGVYGYTF
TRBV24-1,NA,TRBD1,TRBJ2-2,TGTGCCACCAGTGATTCGAGACAGGGGGCGCAAAGGGAGCTGTTTTTT,CATSDSRQGAQRELFF
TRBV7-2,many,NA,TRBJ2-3,TGTGCCAGCAGCTTTTTTGATACGCAGTATTTT,CASSFFDTQYF
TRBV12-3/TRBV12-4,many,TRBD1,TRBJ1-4,TGTGCCAGCAGTCGTTGGGGGAACAGGGGAAAACTGTTTTTT,CASSRWGNRGKLFF
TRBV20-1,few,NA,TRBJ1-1,TGCAGTGCTAGAGGTGGGGGGGCGAGGACTGAAGCTTTCTTT,CSARGGGARTEAFF
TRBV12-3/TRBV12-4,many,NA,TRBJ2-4,TGTGCCAGCAGTTTAGACAGCGAAGGCGCCAAAAACATTCAGTACTTC,CASSLDSEGAKNIQYF
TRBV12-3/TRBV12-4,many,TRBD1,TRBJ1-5,TGTGCCAGCAGTCGGGACAGGGATGAGCCCCAGCATTTT,CASSRDRDEPQHF
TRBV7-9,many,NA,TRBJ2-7,TGTGCCAGCAGCCGGCCGGGGACTGGGTACGAGCAGTACTTC,CASSRPGTGYEQYF
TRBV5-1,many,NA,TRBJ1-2,TGCGCCAGCAGCTTCATCGACGGGGCTGGCTACACCTTC,CASSFIDGAGYTF
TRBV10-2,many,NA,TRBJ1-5,TGCGCCAGCCGGGACACGAATCAGCCCCAGCATTTT,CASRDTNQPQHF